This T cell receptor (beta chain) was found in a study of cytomegalovirus exposure and HLA in healthy donors. The PCR contained 60 Vbeta and 13 Jbeta primers. Sequenced by immunoSEQ multiplex PCR; TCRdb stores in-frame clones only, minus some. The table lists some 220,000 clones, roughly four fifths of them singletons. V dropped 8 bases and J dropped 0 bases, with 14 bases sitting between them. The CDR3 is made up of 14 amino acids. Germline CDR1 reads WNHNN; CDR2 reads SYGVQD (reference sequence). The source of this sequence is a middle-aged woman in good health and CMV-seronegative. This chain uses TRBV10-1 with TRBJ2-7, with D possibly matching TRBD1 (6 bases). Sequences were obtained from PBMCs. CDR3 sequence (DNA): TGCGCCAGCTCGCCCGGACAGAGCTCCTACGAGCAGTACTTC. This gives the protein CASSPGQSSYEQYF.